A selection of T cell receptor beta chains follows, all from one sample in a study of blood T cells in healthy people across ages. Using its own MiXCR run on the 5' RACE reads, TCRdb lists one record per CDR3 protein. Here the sample spans roughly 1,800,000 distinct CDR3 sequences, 49% being singletons. The sequenced sample was blood. The source is a woman in her 40s in good health. The CDR3 runs from the conserved cysteine through the conserved F or W. D genes are given only for firm matches. Clone size is stated in some rows and not others, as once, few, many or a class when expanded.

v_call	j_call	clone_size	d_call	cdr3_nt	cdr3_aa
TRBV5-1	TRBJ2-1	once	.	TGCGCCAGCAGACCGGAGGGGGTCCTTAACAATGAGCAGTTCTTC	CASRPEGVLNNEQFF
TRBV27	TRBJ2-1	.	.	TGTGCCAGCAGTTTCCGGACAATTAGGGAGCAGTTCTTC	CASSFRTIREQFF
TRBV4-1	TRBJ1-2	.	TRBD1	TGCGCCAGCAGCGTCGACAGGGGGGGATATGGCTACACCTTC	CASSVDRGGYGYTF
TRBV5-5	TRBJ1-2	.	.	TGTGCCAGCAGCTTGGGCGTTGCAGGGACCTATGGCTGCACCTTC	CASSLGVAGTYGCTF
TRBV11-2	TRBJ2-7	.	.	TGTGCCAGCAGCTTAGAGAAGGGGGTTACCTACGAGCAGTACTTC	CASSLEKGVTYEQYF
TRBV7-8	TRBJ2-4	.	.	TGTGCCAGCAGCTTAGCTTACAGAGGGGCCAAAAACATTCAGTACTTC	CASSLAYRGAKNIQYF
TRBV7-3	TRBJ2-3	.	TRBD2	TGTGCCAGCAGCTTAAAACTAGCGGGCGCGTTAGATACGCAGTATTTT	CASSLKLAGALDTQYF
TRBV20-1	TRBJ2-5	few	TRBD2	TGCAGTGCCCCCAAGGGACTAGCTGAAGAGACCCAGTACTTC	CSAPKGLAEETQYF
TRBV20-1	TRBJ2-7	few	.	TGCAGTGCTAGAGGGTCGGGCCTACACTCCTACGAGCAGTACTTC	CSARGSGLHSYEQYF
TRBV20-1	TRBJ1-1	.	.	TGCAGCGCCAAAATGGGGACGGCAAACACTGAAGCTTTCTTT	CSAKMGTANTEAFF
TRBV13	TRBJ2-1	.	.	TGTGCCAGCAGCCAAGGTGGACAGCAGGCACTTAATGAGCAGTTCTTC	CASSQGGQQALNEQFF
TRBV7-9	TRBJ2-6	.	TRBD1	TGTGCCAGCAGCGGCGGGACAGGCAGCTCTGGGGCCAACGTCCTGACTTTC	CASSGGTGSSGANVLTF
TRBV20-1	TRBJ2-1	.	.	TGCAGTGCTAGTACGACAGTGTCTACCAATGAGCAGTTCTTC	CSASTTVSTNEQFF
TRBV20-1	TRBJ2-1	few	.	TGCAGTGCTTTCCGGACCAATGAGCAGTTCTTC	CSAFRTNEQFF
TRBV7-6	TRBJ2-7	.	.	TGTGCCAGCAGCTTAGCCCTAGGGCCGACCTCTAGCTACGAGCAGTACTTC	CASSLALGPTSSYEQYF
TRBV9	TRBJ2-4	once	TRBD1	TGTGCCAGCAGCTCACAGGGGAGTATTGACATTCAGTACTTC	CASSSQGSIDIQYF
TRBV29-1	TRBJ2-1	.	TRBD1	TGCAGCGTTGAACCGACCCTCGGACAGGGAACGAGCTCCTACAATGAGCAGTTCTTC	CSVEPTLGQGTSSYNEQFF
TRBV2	TRBJ2-5	few	TRBD2	TGTGCCAGCAGTGGACTAAGCGGGGGGACCCAGTACTTC	CASSGLSGGTQYF
TRBV11-1	TRBJ2-1	.	.	TGTGCCAGCAGCCGGGGAAGGTACGATGAGCAGTTCTTC	CASSRGRYDEQFF
TRBV28	TRBJ1-2	.	.	TGTGCCAGCAGTTTGGCAGGGGAGGCGGAGCGGGGCTACACCTTC	CASSLAGEAERGYTF
TRBV6-5	TRBJ2-1	.	TRBD2	TGTGCCAGCAGTTTCCAGCGGGGTCTCTACAATGAGCAGTTCTTC	CASSFQRGLYNEQFF
TRBV7-2	TRBJ1-2	.	.	TGTGCCAGCAGCTTAGTTGGTGGCAGCCCAAACTATGGCTACACCTTC	CASSLVGGSPNYGYTF
TRBV28	TRBJ2-7	.	.	TGTGCCAGCAGTTTAACAGGGGAGGACTACGAGCAGTACTTC	CASSLTGEDYEQYF
TRBV12-3/TRBV12-4	TRBJ2-1	few	.	TGTGCCAGCAGTACCCCGCCTAACAATGAGCAGTTCTTC	CASSTPPNNEQFF
TRBV5-1	TRBJ1-2	.	.	TGCGCCAGCAGTCCCCGTGACCATAACTATGGCTACACCTTC	CASSPRDHNYGYTF
TRBV14	TRBJ2-1	.	TRBD1	TGTGCCAGCAGCCAACTAGGGGGCCTTAAGTACAATGAGCAGTTCTTC	CASSQLGGLKYNEQFF
TRBV3-1	TRBJ1-2	.	.	TGTGCCAGCAGCCAAGGGCGGGCCTTTTGGTATGGCTACACCTTC	CASSQGRAFWYGYTF
TRBV29-1	TRBJ2-1	once	.	TGCAGCGCCGGAGGGAGGAGTGAGCAGTTCTTC	CSAGGRSEQFF
TRBV29-1	TRBJ1-2	.	.	TGCAGCGTTGTTTACGTCTATGGCTACACCTTC	CSVVYVYGYTF
TRBV19	TRBJ1-1	.	.	TGTGCCAGTAGTATCGAGGCAGGAATGGGGGTAGCTTTCTTT	CASSIEAGMGVAFF
TRBV18	TRBJ1-5	.	TRBD1	TGTGCCAGCTCACCAATGGGCCAGGGGGCCAATCAGCCCCAGCATTTT	CASSPMGQGANQPQHF
TRBV27	TRBJ1-4	few	.	TGTGCCAGCAGTTTGAGTGTAACTAATGAAAAACTGTTTTTT	CASSLSVTNEKLFF
TRBV20-1	TRBJ1-2	.	.	TGCAGTGCTAAGGGCCAGGAGAACCTGTCCGGTGGCTACACCTTC	CSAKGQENLSGGYTF
TRBV28	TRBJ1-2	.	.	TGTGCCAGCGGTTCCGACGTCCTTGGCTACACCTTC	CASGSDVLGYTF
TRBV12-3/TRBV12-4	TRBJ1-5	.	.	TGTGCCAGCAGACCGTCGGGTGGGGGCAGGAATCAGCCCCAGCATTTT	CASRPSGGGRNQPQHF
TRBV6-6	TRBJ2-3	.	.	TGTGCCAGCAGTTACCCGGGACTTGCCACAGATACGCAGTATTTT	CASSYPGLATDTQYF
TRBV5-1	TRBJ2-3	few	TRBD1	TGCGCCAGCAGCTCCCCTCGACAGGGGACCACAGATACGCAGTATTTT	CASSSPRQGTTDTQYF
TRBV5-6	TRBJ1-2	.	.	TGTGCCAGCATCCCAGGACAGTATGGCTACACCTTC	CASIPGQYGYTF
TRBV20-1	TRBJ2-5	.	TRBD2	TGCAGTGCTAGAGCCCCCGTCGGGGGGGCCACAGAGACCCAGTACTTC	CSARAPVGGATETQYF
TRBV10-3	TRBJ2-1	few	TRBD2	TGTGCCATCAGTGAACTAGCCGAAGGCGGGGGGCCCCGGGATGAGCAGTTCTTC	CAISELAEGGGPRDEQFF
TRBV18	TRBJ1-2	once	.	TGTGCCAGCTCAGCACTTGGAATCTATGGCTACACCTTC	CASSALGIYGYTF
TRBV29-1	TRBJ2-5	.	.	TGCAGCGTTGGGGGACGCCTGACGGTGGAGACCCAGTACTTC	CSVGGRLTVETQYF
TRBV6-2/TRBV6-3	TRBJ1-5	once	.	TGTGCCAGCACACTGACAGGCTCTCATCAGCCCCAGCATTTT	CASTLTGSHQPQHF